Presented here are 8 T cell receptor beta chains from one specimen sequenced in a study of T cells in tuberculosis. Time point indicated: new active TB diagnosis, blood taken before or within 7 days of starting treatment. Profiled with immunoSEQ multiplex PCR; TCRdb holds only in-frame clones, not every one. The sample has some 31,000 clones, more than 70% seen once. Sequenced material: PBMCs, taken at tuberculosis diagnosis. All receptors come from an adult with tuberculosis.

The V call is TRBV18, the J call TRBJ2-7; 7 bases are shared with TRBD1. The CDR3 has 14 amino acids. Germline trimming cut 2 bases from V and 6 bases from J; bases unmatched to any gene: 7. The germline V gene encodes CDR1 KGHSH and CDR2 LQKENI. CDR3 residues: CASSPEFDRAEQYF. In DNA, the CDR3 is TGTGCCAGCTCACCAGAATTCGACAGGGCCGAGCAGTACTTC. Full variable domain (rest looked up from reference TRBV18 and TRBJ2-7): NAGVMQNPRHLVRRRGQEARLRCSPMKGHSHVYWYRQLPEEGLKFMVYLQKENIIDESGMPKERFSAEFPKEGPSILRIQQVVRGDSAAYFCASSPEFDRAEQYFGPGTRLTVT.

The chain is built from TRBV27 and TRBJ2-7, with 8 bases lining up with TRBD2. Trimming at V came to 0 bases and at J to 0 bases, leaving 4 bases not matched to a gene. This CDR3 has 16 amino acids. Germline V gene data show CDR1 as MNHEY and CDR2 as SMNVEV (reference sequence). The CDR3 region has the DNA TGTGCCAGCAGTTTATCGTTCAGCGGGAGCTCCTACGAGCAGTACTTC. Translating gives CASSLSFSGSSYEQYF.

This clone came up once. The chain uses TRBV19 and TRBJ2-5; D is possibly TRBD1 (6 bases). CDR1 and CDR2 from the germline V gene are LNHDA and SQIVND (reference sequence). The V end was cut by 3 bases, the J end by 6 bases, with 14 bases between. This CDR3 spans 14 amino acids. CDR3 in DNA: TGTGCCAGTAGTATTAGAGGACAGTACCAGACCCAGTACTTC. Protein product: CASSIRGQYQTQYF. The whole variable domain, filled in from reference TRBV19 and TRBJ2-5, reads DGGITQSPKYLFRKEGQNVTLSCEQNLNHDAMYWYRQDPGQGLRLIYYSQIVNDFQKGDIAEGYSVSREKKESFPLTVTSAQKNPTAFYLCASSIRGQYQTQYFGPGTRLLVL.

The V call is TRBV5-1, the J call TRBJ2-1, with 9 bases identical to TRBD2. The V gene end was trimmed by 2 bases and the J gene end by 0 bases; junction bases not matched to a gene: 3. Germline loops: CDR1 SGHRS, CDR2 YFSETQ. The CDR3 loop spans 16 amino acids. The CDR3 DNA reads TGCGCCAGCAGCTTTGGCGGGGGGGCCTCCTACAATGAGCAGTTCTTC. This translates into CASSFGGGASYNEQFF.

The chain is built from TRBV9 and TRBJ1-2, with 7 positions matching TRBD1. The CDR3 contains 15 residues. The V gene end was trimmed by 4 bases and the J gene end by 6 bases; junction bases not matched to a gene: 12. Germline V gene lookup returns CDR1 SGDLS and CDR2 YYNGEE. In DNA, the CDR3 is TGTGCCAGCAGCTCCACGGGACAGCGAGCGCATGGCTACACCTTC. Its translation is CASSSTGQRAHGYTF.

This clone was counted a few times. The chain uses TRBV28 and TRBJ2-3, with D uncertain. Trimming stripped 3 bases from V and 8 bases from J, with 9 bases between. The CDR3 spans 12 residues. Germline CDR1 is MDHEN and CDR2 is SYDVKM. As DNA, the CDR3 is TGTGCCAGCAGTTTCGTGGGCAGTACGCAGTATTTT. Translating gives CASSFVGSTQYF.

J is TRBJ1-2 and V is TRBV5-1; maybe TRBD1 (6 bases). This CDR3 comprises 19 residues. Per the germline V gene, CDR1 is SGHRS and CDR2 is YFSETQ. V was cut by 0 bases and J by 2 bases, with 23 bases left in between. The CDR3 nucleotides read TGCGCCAGCAGCTTGGGTTGGGGCACAGGGTGGGCCGGCAACTATGGCTACACCTTC. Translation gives CASSLGWGTGWAGNYGYTF.

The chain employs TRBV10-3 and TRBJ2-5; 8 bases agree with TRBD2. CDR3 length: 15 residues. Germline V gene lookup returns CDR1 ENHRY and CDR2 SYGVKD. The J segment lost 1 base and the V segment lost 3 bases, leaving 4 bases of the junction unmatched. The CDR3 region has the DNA TGTGCCATCAGTGACATTGGGACTAGCCAAGAGACCCAGTACTTC. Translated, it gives CAISDIGTSQETQYF.